This T cell receptor beta chain was sequenced in a study of human T cells and chemical hapten exposure. This clonotype was recorded many times. Noted time point: patch test 2, 6 weeks after DPC sensitization. The treatment: therapeutic diphenylcyclopropenone sensitization with weekly scalp DPC. The CDR3 sequence is 15 residues long. V was clipped by 2 bases and J by 4 bases, with 12 bases between them. Looked up from germline, CDR1 is SGHVS and CDR2 is FNYEAQ. TCRdb reanalysed the RACE reads using MiXCR and keeps one entry per CDR3 protein. The table lists about 84,000 distinct CDR3 sequences, roughly a tenth of them singletons.

The origin of this receptor is a woman younger than 45 with alopecia areata. Some clones in this sample may be carry-over from other donors' samples. Here the sequenced sample was whole blood, taken in connection with sensitization to the hapten diphenylcyclopropenone (DPC). The J gene is TRBJ2-1, the V gene TRBV7-6, with a tentative D call TRBD2 (6 bases). The CDR3 loop is CASSLFFGGYNEQFF. The CDR3 nucleotides read TGTGCCAGCAGCTTATTCTTCGGGGGATACAATGAGCAGTTCTTC.